Listed below are T cell receptor beta chains from one sample, sequenced in a study of CD8+ T cells in alopecia areata. Assay: immunoSEQ multiplex PCR; the TCRdb copy retains only in-frame clones and omits some. This table has under 200,000 clones, around 60% appearing once. The source material was CD4+ T cells sorted from blood, sampled at week 24, from a patient treated with tofacitinib. These receptors all stem from a human donor with alopecia areata. Each CDR3 is given with its conserved first and last residue.

V	J	CDR3
TRBV9	TRBJ1-4	CASSVGTTNEKLFF
TRBV6-6	TRBJ2-3	CASSYPGRTDTQYF
TRBV30	TRBJ1-2	CAWTLSGGFGYGYTF
TRBV4-1	TRBJ1-5	CASSQAGLQGPYSNQPQHF
TRBV27	TRBJ2-7	CASSSGDSYEQYF
TRBV11-2	TRBJ2-7	CASSQQVSYEQYF
TRBV6-5	TRBJ2-7	CASSAQGNYEQYF
TRBV7-9	TRBJ2-1	CASSLQGLDEQFF
TRBV6-5	TRBJ1-6	CASSSADARGSPLHF
TRBV12-5	TRBJ2-1	CASGARQGQGEQFF
TRBV5-1	TRBJ1-4	CASSLANGGGSEKLFF
TRBV19	TRBJ1-5	CASRTTGSNQPQHF
TRBV28	TRBJ1-5	CASSLTGGLNQPQHF
TRBV5-1	TRBJ1-5	CASSLTVGNQPQHF
TRBV5-1	TRBJ1-1	CASSEGLSEAFF
TRBV29-1	TRBJ1-2	CSVVGGNGYTF
TRBV2	TRBJ1-2	CASSASGYGYTF
TRBV30	TRBJ2-3	CAWSPPIATSTDTQYF
TRBV19	TRBJ2-1	CASSIGLWAGTSSYNEQFF
TRBV5-1	TRBJ1-5	CASSLGEGSQPQHF
TRBV27	TRBJ2-1	CASSYYSGGASNEQFF
TRBV28	TRBJ2-5	CASSRTGGETQYF
TRBV29-1	TRBJ1-2	CSGLRDGGYTF
TRBV29-1	TRBJ1-1	CSVKDLQSAFF
TRBV27	TRBJ2-5	CASSTGTRETQYF
TRBV29-1	TRBJ1-1	CSVARTGSEAFF
TRBV19	TRBJ1-6	CASRTGPFPLHF
TRBV9	TRBJ2-6	CASSVADRSGANVLTF
TRBV12-5	TRBJ2-1	CASGNPREQFF
TRBV27	TRBJ2-3	CASALGQTSTDTQYF
TRBV29-1	TRBJ1-6	CNPSSYNSPLHF
TRBV30	TRBJ2-5	CAWSPGGSQETQYF
TRBV29-1	TRBJ2-2	CSVEGQGAGELFF
TRBV7-9	TRBJ1-2	CASSLGGGGYGYTF